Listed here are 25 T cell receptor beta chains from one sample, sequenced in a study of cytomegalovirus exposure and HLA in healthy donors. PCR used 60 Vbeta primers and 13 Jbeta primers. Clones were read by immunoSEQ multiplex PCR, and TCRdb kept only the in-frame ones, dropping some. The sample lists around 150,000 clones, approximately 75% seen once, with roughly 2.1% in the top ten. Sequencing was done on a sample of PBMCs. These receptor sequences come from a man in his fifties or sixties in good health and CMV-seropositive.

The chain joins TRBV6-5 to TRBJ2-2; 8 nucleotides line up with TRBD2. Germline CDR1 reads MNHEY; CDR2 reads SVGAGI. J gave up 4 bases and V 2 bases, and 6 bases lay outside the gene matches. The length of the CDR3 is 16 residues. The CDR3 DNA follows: TGTGCCAGCAGTTACCCGGGAGGGCCGGGCACCGGGGAGCTGTTTTTT. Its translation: CASSYPGGPGTGELFF.

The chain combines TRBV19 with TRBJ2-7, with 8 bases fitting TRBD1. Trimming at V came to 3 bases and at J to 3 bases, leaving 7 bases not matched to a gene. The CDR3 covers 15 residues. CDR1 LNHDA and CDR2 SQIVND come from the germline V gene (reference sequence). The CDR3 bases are TGTGCCAGTAGTATTGGCAGGGGGCAAGACTACGAGCAGTACTTC. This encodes CASSIGRGQDYEQYF.

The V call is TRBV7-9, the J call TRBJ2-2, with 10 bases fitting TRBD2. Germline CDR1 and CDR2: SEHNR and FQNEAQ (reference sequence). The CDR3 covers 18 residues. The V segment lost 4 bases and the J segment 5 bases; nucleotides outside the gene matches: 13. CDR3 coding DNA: TGTGCCAGCAGCTCAAGGGTCCAGCGGGGGGGCAGTACCGGGGAGCTGTTTTTT. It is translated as CASSSRVQRGGSTGELFF.

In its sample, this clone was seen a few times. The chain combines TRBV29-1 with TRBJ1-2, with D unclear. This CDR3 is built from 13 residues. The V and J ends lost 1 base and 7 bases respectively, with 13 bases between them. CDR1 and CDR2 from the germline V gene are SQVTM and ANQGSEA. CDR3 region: CSVEATRRGGYTF. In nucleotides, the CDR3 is TGCAGCGTTGAAGCGACCCGACGAGGTGGCTACACCTTC.

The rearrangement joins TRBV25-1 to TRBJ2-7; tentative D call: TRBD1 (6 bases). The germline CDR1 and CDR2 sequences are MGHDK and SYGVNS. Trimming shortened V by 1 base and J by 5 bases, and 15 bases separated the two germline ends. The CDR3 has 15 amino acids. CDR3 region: CASSESAQGFHEQYF. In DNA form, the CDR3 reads TGTGCCAGCAGTGAATCGGCACAGGGTTTTCACGAGCAGTACTTC.

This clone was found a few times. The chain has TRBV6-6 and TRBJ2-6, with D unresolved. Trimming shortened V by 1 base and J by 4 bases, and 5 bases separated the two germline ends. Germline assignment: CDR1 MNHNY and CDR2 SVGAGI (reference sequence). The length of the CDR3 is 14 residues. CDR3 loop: CASSYYTGANVLTF. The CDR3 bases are TGTGCCAGCAGTTACTACACGGGGGCCAACGTCCTGACTTTC.

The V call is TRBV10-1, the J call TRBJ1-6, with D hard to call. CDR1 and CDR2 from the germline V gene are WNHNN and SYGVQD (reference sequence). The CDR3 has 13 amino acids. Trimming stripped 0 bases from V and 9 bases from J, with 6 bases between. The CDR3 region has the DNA TGCGCCAGCAGTGAGTCGCGGGGTTCACCCCTCCACTTT. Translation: CASSESRGSPLHF.

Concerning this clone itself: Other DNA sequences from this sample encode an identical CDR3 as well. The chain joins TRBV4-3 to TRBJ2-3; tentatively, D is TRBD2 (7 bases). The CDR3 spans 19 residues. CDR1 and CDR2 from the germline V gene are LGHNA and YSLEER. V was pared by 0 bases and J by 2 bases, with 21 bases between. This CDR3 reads CASSQDPFITGGTTDTQYF. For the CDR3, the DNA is TGCGCCAGCAGCCAAGATCCGTTTATCACGGGGGGCACCACAGATACGCAGTATTTT.

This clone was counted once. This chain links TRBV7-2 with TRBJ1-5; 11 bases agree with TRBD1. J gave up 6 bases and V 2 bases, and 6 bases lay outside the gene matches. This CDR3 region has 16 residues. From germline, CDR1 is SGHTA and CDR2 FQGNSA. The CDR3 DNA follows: TGTGCCAGCAGCTTACTTGGACAGGGGGCGCGTCAGCCCCAGCATTTT. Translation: CASSLLGQGARQPQHF.

The CDR3 DNA sequence: TGCGCCAGCAGCCTCGGGACAGCTAATTCACCCCTCCACTTT. This gives the protein CASSLGTANSPLHF. V and J are TRBV4-3 and TRBJ1-6, with 7 nucleotides matching TRBD1. CDR1 LGHNA and CDR2 YSLEER come from the germline V gene. V lost 4 bases, J lost 6 bases, and 3 bases stayed unmatched. The CDR3 sequence is 14 residues long.

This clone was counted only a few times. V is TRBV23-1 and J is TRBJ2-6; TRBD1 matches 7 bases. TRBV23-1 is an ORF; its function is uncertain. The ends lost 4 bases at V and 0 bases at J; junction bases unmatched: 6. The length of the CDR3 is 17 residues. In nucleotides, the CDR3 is TGCGCCAGCAGTCCATCCGACAGGGTCTCTGGGGCCAACGTCCTGACTTTC. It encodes CASSPSDRVSGANVLTF.

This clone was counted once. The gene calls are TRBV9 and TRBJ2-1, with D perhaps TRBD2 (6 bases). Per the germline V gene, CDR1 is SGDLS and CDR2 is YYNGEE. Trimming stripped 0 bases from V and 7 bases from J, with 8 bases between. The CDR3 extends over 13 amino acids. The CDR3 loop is CASSVGGVNEQFF. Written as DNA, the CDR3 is TGTGCCAGCAGCGTAGGGGGGGTTAATGAGCAGTTCTTC.

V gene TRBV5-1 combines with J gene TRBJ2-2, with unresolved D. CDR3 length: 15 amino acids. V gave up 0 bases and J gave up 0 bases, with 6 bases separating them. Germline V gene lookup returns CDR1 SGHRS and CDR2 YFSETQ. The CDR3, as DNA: TGCGCCAGCAGCTTGGAACAGACGAACACCGGGGAGCTGTTTTTT. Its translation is CASSLEQTNTGELFF.

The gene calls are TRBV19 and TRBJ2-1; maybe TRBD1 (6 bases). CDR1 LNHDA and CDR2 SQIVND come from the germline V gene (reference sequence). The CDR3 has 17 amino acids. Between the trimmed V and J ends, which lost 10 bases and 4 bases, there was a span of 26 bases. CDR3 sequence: CATSRGNRESLYNEQFF. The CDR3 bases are TGTGCCACCTCGAGGGGAAACAGGGAGAGTCTTTACAATGAGCAGTTCTTC.

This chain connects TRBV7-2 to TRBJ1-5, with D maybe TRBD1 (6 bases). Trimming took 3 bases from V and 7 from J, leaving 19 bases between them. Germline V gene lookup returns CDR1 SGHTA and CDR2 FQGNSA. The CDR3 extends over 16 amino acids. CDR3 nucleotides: TGTGCCAGCAGCTTGACCCGCAGGGGATTGGGGCAGCCCCAGCATTTT. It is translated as CASSLTRRGLGQPQHF.

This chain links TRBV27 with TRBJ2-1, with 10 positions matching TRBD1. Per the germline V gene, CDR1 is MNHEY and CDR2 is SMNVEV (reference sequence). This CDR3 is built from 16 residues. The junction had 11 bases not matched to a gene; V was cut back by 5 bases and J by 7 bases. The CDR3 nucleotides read TGTGCCAGCAGTGTACAACCGGGACAGGGGCGGAATGAGCAGTTCTTC. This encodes CASSVQPGQGRNEQFF.

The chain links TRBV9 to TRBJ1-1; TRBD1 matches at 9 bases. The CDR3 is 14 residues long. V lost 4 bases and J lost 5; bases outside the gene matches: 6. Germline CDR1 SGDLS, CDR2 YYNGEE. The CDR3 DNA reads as TGTGCCAGCAGCCTATTGACAGGGGGGACTGAAGCTTTCTTT. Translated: CASSLLTGGTEAFF. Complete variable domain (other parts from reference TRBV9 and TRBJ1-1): DSGVTQTPKHLITATGQRVTLRCSPRSGDLSVYWYQQSLDQGLQFLIQYYNGEERAKGNILERFSAQQFPDLHSELNLSSLELGDSALYFCASSLLTGGTEAFFGQGTRLTVV.

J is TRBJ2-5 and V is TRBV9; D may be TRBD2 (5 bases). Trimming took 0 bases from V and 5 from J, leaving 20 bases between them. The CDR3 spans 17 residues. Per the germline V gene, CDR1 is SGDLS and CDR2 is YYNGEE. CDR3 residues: CASSVGPLAYRGETQYF. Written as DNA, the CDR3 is TGTGCCAGCAGCGTAGGCCCGCTAGCCTACAGAGGGGAGACCCAGTACTTC.

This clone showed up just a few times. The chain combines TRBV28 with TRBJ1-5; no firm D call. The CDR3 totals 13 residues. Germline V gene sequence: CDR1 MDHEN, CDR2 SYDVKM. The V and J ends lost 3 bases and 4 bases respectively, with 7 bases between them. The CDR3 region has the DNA TGTGCCAGCAGTTTCTTAGCGAATCAGCCCCAGCATTTT. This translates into CASSFLANQPQHF.

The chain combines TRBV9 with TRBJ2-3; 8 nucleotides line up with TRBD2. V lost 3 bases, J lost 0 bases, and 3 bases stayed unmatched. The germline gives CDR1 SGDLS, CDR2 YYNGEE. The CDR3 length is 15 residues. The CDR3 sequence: CASSAGLASTDTQYF. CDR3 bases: TGTGCCAGCAGCGCCGGACTAGCAAGCACAGATACGCAGTATTTT.

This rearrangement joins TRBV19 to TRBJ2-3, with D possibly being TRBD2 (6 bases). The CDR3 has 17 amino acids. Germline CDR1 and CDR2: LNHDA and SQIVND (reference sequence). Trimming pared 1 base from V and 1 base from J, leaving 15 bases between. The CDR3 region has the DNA TGTGCCAGTAGTATAGGGGGAGGTGTCGGCCGCACAGATACGCAGTATTTT. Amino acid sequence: CASSIGGGVGRTDTQYF.

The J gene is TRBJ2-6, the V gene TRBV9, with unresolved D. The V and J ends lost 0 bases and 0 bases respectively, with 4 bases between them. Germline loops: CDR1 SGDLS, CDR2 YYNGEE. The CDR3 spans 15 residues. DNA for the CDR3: TGTGCCAGCAGCGTAGATCTCTCTGGGGCCAACGTCCTGACTTTC. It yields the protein CASSVDLSGANVLTF.

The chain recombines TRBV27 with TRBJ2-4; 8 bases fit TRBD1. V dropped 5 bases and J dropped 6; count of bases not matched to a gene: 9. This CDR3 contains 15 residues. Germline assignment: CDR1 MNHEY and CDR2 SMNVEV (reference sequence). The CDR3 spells CASSVTGVIGNIQYF. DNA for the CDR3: TGTGCCAGCAGTGTGACAGGGGTCATTGGAAACATTCAGTACTTC.

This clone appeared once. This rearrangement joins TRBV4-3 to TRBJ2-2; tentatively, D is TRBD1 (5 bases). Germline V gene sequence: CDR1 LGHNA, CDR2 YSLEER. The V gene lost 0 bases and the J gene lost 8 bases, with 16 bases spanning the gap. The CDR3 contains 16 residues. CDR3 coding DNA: TGCGCCAGCAGCCAAGATCCCCAGGGCCCTAGGGGGGAGCTGTTTTTT. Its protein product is CASSQDPQGPRGELFF.

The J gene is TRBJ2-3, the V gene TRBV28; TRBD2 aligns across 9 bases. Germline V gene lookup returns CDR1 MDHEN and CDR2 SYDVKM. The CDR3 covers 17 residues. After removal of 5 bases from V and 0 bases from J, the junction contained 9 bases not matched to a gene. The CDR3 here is CASSAPQRGASTDTQYF. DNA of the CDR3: TGTGCCAGCAGTGCTCCCCAGCGGGGGGCAAGCACAGATACGCAGTATTTT.